This T cell receptor beta chain is drawn from a study of T cells in Graves' hyperthyroidism and ophthalmopathy. Whole-study results and caveats: The model foresaw ophthalmopathy a median approximately 6.3 months prior to onset.

The ends were cut back, 1 base at V and 2 bases at J, with 18 bases in the middle. CDR1 is MNHEY and CDR2 is SMNVEV in the germline V gene (reference sequence). The CDR3 is 18 residues long. This clonotype was detected many times. Its antigen is currently unknown. RNA transcripts provided the source from which TCR beta CDR3 regions were amplified. The HTBI set primed first-round TCR CDR3 RT-PCR. TCRdb redid the calling of the multiplex PCR reads with MiXCR, one entry per CDR3 protein. The profile shows around 300,000 distinct CDR3 sequences, around 25% of them singletons. V usage is TRBV27 and J usage is TRBJ1-5; D perhaps matches TRBD1 (5 bases). The receptor comes from a man aged 35 to 55 with Graves' hyperthyroidism that later progressed to Graves' ophthalmopathy. Source material: blood. CDR3 loop: CASSLLPLGAVGNQPQHF. CDR3 coding DNA: TGTGCCAGCAGTTTATTACCGCTCGGGGCAGTGGGCAATCAGCCCCAGCATTTT.